This entry is about one TCR beta chain. Using immunoSEQ multiplex PCR, the repertoire was profiled, and TCRdb retains in-frame clones only, with some absent. Among about 210,000 clones, roughly 80% were seen once, and the ten largest hold 5.2%. This record belongs to a study of blood T cell repertoires in COVID-19. Study as a whole: Researchers got acute and convalescent COVID-19 samples from the United States, Italy and Spain.

The TCR originated in a woman aged 70 to 79 with COVID-19, enrolled during active disease. Sequencing was carried out using peripheral blood.

CDR3 region: CATSDSTSYTTRVTDTQYF. DNA for the CDR3: TGTGCCACCAGTGACTCGACTAGCTATACAACACGGGTCACAGATACGCAGTATTTT. The chain joins TRBV24-1 to TRBJ2-3; TRBD2 matches at 7 bases. Germline V gives CDR1 KGHDR, CDR2 SFDVKD. With 4 bases clipped from V and 2 bases from J, the junction kept 17 bases outside the gene matches. The CDR3 has 19 amino acids.